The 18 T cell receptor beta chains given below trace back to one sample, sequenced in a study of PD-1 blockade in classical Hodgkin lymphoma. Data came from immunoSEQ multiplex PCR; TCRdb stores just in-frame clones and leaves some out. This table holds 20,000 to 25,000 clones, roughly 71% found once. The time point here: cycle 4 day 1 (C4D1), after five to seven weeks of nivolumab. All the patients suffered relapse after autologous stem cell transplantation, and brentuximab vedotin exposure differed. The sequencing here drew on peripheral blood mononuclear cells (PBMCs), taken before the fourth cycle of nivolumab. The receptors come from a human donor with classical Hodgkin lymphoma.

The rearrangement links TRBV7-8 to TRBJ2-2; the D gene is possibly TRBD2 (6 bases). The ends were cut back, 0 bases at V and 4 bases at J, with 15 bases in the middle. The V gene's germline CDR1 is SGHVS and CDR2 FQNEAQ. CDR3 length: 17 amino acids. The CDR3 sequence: CASSLALGSGGTGELFF. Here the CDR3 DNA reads TGTGCCAGCAGCTTAGCGCTGGGTAGCGGTGGCACCGGGGAGCTGTTTTTT.

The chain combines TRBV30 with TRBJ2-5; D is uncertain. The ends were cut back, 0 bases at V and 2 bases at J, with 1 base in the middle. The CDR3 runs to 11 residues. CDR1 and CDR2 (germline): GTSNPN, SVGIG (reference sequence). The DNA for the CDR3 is TGTGCCTGGAGTGTACAAGAGACCCAGTACTTC. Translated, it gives CAWSVQETQYF.

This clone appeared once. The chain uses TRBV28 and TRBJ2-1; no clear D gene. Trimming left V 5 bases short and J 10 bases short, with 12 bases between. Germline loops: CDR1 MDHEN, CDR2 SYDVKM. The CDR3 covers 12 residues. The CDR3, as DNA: TGTGCCAGCAGTCAGGTCGCTCGGGAGCAGTTCTTC. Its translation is CASSQVAREQFF.

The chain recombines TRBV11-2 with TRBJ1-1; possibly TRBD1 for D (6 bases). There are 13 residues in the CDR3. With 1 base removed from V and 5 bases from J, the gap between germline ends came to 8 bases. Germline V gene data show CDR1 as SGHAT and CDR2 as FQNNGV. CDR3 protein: CASSLVRGTEAFF. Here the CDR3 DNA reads TGTGCCAGCAGCTTAGTAAGGGGGACTGAAGCTTTCTTT.

CDR3 sequence (DNA): TGTGCCAGCAGCAAAGACCCGGGAACAGGGCGCTCTGGAAACACCATATATTTT. Encoded protein: CASSKDPGTGRSGNTIYF. This sequence joins TRBV5-4 and TRBJ1-3; TRBD1 might be the D (6 bases). This CDR3 spans 18 amino acids. Trimming shortened V by 4 bases and J by 0 bases, and 20 bases separated the two germline ends. The germline V gene has CDR1 SGHNT and CDR2 YYREEE (reference sequence).

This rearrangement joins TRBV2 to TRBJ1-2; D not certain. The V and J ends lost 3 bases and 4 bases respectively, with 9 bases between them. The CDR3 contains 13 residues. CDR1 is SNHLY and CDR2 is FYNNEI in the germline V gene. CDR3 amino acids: CASSEARGYGYTF. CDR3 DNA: TGTGCCAGCAGTGAGGCTAGAGGCTATGGCTACACCTTC.

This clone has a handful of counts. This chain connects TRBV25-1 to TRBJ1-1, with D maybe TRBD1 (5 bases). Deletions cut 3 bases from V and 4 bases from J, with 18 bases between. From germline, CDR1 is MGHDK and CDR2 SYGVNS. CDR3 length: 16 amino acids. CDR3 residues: CASSDEGPRGGTEAFF. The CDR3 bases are TGTGCCAGCAGTGATGAGGGACCAAGGGGAGGCACTGAAGCTTTCTTT.

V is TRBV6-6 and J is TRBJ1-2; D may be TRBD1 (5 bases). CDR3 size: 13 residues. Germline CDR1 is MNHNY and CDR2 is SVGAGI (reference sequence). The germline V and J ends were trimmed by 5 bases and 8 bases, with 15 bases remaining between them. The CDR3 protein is CASSAEGLRGYTF. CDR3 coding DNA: TGTGCCAGCAGTGCGGAGGGACTCCGGGGCTACACCTTC.

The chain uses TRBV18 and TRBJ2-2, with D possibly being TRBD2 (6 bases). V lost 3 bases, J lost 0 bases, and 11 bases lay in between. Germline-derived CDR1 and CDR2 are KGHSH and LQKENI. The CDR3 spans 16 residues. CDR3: CASSPPGLANTGELFF. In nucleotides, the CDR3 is TGTGCCAGCTCACCCCCGGGACTGGCGAACACCGGGGAGCTGTTTTTT. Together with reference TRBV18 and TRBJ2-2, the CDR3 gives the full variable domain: NAGVMQNPRHLVRRRGQEARLRCSPMKGHSHVYWYRQLPEEGLKFMVYLQKENIIDESGMPKERFSAEFPKEGPSILRIQQVVRGDSAAYFCASSPPGLANTGELFFGEGSRLTVL.

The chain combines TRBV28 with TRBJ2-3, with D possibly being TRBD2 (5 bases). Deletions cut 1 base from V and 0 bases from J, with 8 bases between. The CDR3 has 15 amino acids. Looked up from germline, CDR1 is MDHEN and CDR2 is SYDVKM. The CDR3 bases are TGTGCCAGCAGTTTATTGCGGGTTAGCACAGATACGCAGTATTTT. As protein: CASSLLRVSTDTQYF.

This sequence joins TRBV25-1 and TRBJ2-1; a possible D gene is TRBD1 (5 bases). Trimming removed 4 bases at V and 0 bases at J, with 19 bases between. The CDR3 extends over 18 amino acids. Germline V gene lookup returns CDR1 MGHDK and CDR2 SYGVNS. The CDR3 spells CASSARLGVGDSYNEQFF. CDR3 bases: TGTGCCAGCAGTGCCCGCCTTGGGGTAGGGGACTCCTACAATGAGCAGTTCTTC. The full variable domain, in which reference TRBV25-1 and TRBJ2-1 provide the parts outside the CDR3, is EADIYQTPRYLVIGTGKKITLECSQTMGHDKMYWYQQDPGMELHLIHYSYGVNSTEKGDLSSESTVSRIRTEHFPLTLESARPSHTSQYLCASSARLGVGDSYNEQFFGPGTRLTVL.

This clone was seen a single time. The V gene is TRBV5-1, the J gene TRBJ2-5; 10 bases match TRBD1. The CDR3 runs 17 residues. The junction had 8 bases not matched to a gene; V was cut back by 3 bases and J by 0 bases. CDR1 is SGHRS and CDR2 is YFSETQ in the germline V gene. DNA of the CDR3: TGCGCCAGCAGCTCGGGACAGGGGCCAACGTACCAAGAGACCCAGTACTTC. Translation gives CASSSGQGPTYQETQYF. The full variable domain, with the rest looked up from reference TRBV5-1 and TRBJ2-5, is KAGVTQTPRYLIKTRGQQVTLSCSPISGHRSVSWYQQTPGQGLQFLFEYFSETQRNKGNFPGRFSGRQFSNSRSEMNVSTLELGDSALYLCASSSGQGPTYQETQYFGPGTRLLVL.

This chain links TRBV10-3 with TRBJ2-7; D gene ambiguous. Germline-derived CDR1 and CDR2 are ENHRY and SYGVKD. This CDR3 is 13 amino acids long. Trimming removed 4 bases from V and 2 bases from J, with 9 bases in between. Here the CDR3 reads CAISALQAYEQYF. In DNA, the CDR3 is TGTGCCATCAGTGCTTTACAAGCCTACGAGCAGTACTTC.

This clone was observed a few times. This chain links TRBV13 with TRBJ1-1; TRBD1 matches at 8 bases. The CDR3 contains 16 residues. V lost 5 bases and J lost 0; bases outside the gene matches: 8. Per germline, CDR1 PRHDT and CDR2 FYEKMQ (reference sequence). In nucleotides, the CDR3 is TGTGCCAGCAGCAGTCCCGGGACAGGATTGAACACTGAAGCTTTCTTT. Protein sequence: CASSSPGTGLNTEAFF.

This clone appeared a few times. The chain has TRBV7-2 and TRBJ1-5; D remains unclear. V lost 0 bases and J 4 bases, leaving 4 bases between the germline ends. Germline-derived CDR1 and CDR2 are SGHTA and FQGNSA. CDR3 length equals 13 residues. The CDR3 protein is CASSLAVNQPQHF. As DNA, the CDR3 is TGTGCCAGCAGCTTAGCTGTGAATCAGCCCCAGCATTTT.

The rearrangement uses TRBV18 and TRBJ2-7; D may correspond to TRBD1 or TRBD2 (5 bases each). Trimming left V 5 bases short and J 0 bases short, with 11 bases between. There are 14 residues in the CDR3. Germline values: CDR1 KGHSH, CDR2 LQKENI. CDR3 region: CASSSRDASYEQYF. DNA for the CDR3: TGTGCCAGCTCATCCCGGGACGCCTCCTACGAGCAGTACTTC.

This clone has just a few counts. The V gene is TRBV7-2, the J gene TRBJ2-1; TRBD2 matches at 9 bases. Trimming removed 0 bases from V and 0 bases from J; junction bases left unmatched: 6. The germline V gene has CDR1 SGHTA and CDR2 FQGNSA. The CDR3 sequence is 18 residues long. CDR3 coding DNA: TGTGCCAGCAGCTTAGCGGGCCTAGCGGGGAGCTCCTACAATGAGCAGTTCTTC. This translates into CASSLAGLAGSSYNEQFF.

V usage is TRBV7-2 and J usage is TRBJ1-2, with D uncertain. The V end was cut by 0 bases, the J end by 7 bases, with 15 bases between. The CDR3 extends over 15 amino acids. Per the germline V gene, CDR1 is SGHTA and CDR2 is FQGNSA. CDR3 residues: CASSLAGGTEGGYTF. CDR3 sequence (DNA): TGTGCCAGCAGCTTAGCGGGCGGTACGGAGGGTGGCTACACCTTC. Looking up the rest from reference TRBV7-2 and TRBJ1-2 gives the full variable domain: GAGVSQSPSNKVTEKGKDVELRCDPISGHTALYWYRQSLGQGLEFLIYFQGNSAPDKSGLPSDRFSAERTGGSVSTLTIQRTQQEDSAVYLCASSLAGGTEGGYTFGSGTRLTVV.